This T cell receptor beta chain was recorded in a study of cytomegalovirus exposure and HLA in healthy donors (dated by TCRdb to the late 2010s). As for the study more broadly: According to an earlier analysis of around 600 of the donors, some 180 million T cells yielded 95 million to 140 million unique TCR beta sequences and about 300 Gb of sequence data. Both class I and class II loci were covered by HLA typing, at four-digit resolution. In an earlier analysis of more than 550 of the donors, high-throughput TCR beta sequencing was used to judge whether each TCR beta V gene segment behaved as functional or pseudogenic. Among several hundred genotyped donors of the cohort, an average of roughly 230,000 unique TCR beta nucleotide sequences was sequenced per donor, of which approximately 18% were non-productive. The T cell repertoires of about 700 subjects were profiled by immunosequencing and related to cytomegalovirus serostatus. Typing coverage varied by locus: about 629-630 donors for A, B, C, DRB1 and DQB1; roughly 510 for DQA1; more than 600 for DPA1; 450 to 480 for DPB1. Along with the roughly 610-subject first cohort, a separate validation cohort of over 90 different subjects was used. To predict cytomegalovirus infection status, the study combined high-throughput TCR immunosequencing, statistical association of individual TCRs with disease status, and machine learning. Rather than drawing on any new phenotypic data, the later analysis identified candidate immune exposures from TCR beta sequences and the way those sequences occurred across donors. The study aimed to test whether signatures of past pathogen exposure could be identified by cataloging public T cell receptors. Among the roughly 400 genotyped donors, approximately 82% belonged to the genetic ancestry cluster associated with self-reported Caucasian donors. An early release covering roughly 640 HLA-typed donors comprised about 310 gigabases of sequencing data and around 86 million unique TCR sequences. A later genetic analysis took genome-wide SNP genotypes for about 55% of the roughly 670 donors and used that subset as a discovery cohort. All discovery cohort repertoires had been generated using a single sequencing platform. Donor age, sex, ethnicity and CMV serostatus were collected together with the repertoire data. Four to six DR-DQ haplotypes were handled as single units for association and clustering, since linkage in the cohort was strong. To study patterns of TCR occurrence, a later analysis re-analyzed previously published TCR beta repertoires from 666 donors and added high-resolution HLA genotyping.

Remarks on this clone: Its antigen specificity is not known.

Including the terminal cysteine and phenylalanine, the CDR3 comprises 12 residues. Of all the DNA, just the CDR3 is kept, 36 bases in frame from base 1. V was cut back by 8 bases and J by 7 bases, leaving a gap of 14 bases between them. Per the germline V gene, SNHLY is the CDR1 and FYNNEI is the CDR2. The study at large found these results: A further reported finding was that TCR beta sequences accurately predicted the HLA-A and HLA-B alleles for most subjects in the first cohort. Compared with equally common non-associated chains, HLA-associated TCR beta chains in a later analysis were more clonally expanded and had lower generation probabilities. Specific HLA alleles were associated with 16,951 TCR beta sequences at a false discovery rate of 0.05 in a later analysis. A group of highly shared sequence variants was considered likely to be a technical artifact of the sequencing pipeline. When HLA alleles, especially DR and DQ, strongly co-occurred, TCR associations were difficult to assign to individual alleles. In a later analysis, most CMV-associated TCR beta chains were found to appear HLA-restricted, with HLA associations seemingly driven largely by CMV exposure. Correlated functional status among segregating V segments might be attributable to linkage disequilibrium, but an unknown experimental factor could not be ruled out. Because counts were too low, fewer than 20 rarely observed V segments, including chromosome 9 orphons, were excluded from the earlier analysis of a few hundred of the donors. Because some donors lacked HLA typing at each locus, the association tests relied only on the typed subset. Across donors, most TCR sequences were observed very rarely, whereas some public TCRs were present in many individuals. In the study, some 160 TCR beta chains were listed as associated with cytomegalovirus. Presence/absence analyses assumed roughly uniform sequencing depth across donors, an assumption that may not hold. Only TCR beta chains were sequenced in this cohort, and the absence of alpha or paired-chain data limited detectable features. V-gene and J-gene trimming of TCR beta chains was associated with a missense DCLRE1C variant in a later genetic analysis, and the association was replicated in an independent cohort. The classifier was reported to diagnose cytomegalovirus status with high specificity and sensitivity in both the original cohort and the validation cohort. For the cohort, immune exposure information was limited to CMV serostatus. In a later analysis, TCR association rates were found to vary across HLA loci, with the most associated TCRs seen for DRB1 alleles and the fewest for HLA-C alleles. An earlier analysis of around 500 of the donors showed that most TCR beta V segments appeared in productive rearrangements either about 87% or about 30% of the time, which broadly matched IMGT annotations. A later analysis reported that several top co-occurrence clusters appeared linked to parvovirus B19, influenza, CMV and Epstein-Barr virus. According to the authors, the approach could potentially be generalized to other disease states and immunological phenotypes. In vitro tests confirmed that a few of the cytomegalovirus-associated TCR beta chains recognize cytomegalovirus antigens. Because the 87-base-pair reads could not distinguish some IMGT-functional V segments, including TRBV6-2 and TRBV6-3, those segments were excluded. A later genetic analysis reported fewer N-insertions in productive TCRs among donors in an Asian-associated ancestry cluster than the roughly 700-donor mean.

The cohort consisted of 600 to 700 healthy bone marrow donors. Cohort members were all nominally healthy when sampled, although unrecorded immune exposures were likely present. The donor tested CMV seropositive and was one of the 289 seropositive cohort members. Each donor provided a peripheral blood sample, and peripheral blood mononuclear cells were used for TCR beta sequencing. Genomic DNA extraction from the blood cell samples was performed with the Qiagen DNeasy Blood Extraction Kit. The library was generated by the immunoSEQ multiplex PCR assay. A mixture of 60 forward primers for TCR Vbeta segments and 13 reverse primers for TCR Jbeta segments was used in the multiplex PCR. The CDR3 region of rearranged TCR beta genes was amplified from genomic DNA by a multiplex PCR assay. Amplified TCR beta libraries were sequenced as 87-base-pair reads on the Illumina HiSeq System. On the authors' methods: Across the 500 to 750 repertoires, a later analysis counted 60 million to 90 million unique TCR beta chains, some 11 million of which were shared by at least two donors. Raw reads were error-corrected and collapsed into unique sequences by a nearest-neighbor algorithm in which closely related sequences were merged to remove PCR and sequencing errors. Alignment of CDR3 sequences to IMGT reference sequences was used to assign V, D and J gene segments. For a sequence to be retained, at least a six-nucleotide match to both a V gene segment and a J gene segment was required. A rearrangement was called productive if the CDR3 had no stop codons and remained in frame with V and J, and every other rearrangement was called non-productive. CDR3 was defined according to IMGT convention as the region running from the second conserved V-encoded cysteine to the conserved J-encoded phenylalanine. The earlier analysis of about 500 of the donors excluded sequences that lacked an unambiguous match to a single V gene segment. In an earlier analysis of more than 500 of the donors, a V segment was called functional when productive rearrangements were above 56.7%, and segregating when the standard deviation between donors exceeded 5%. A statistical classification framework was built for diagnosing cytomegalovirus status from the catalog of TCR beta chain sequences. A later analysis assigned V and J genes by comparing TCR nucleotide sequences with IMGT/GENE-DB human TR gene sequences. A later analysis assigned CDR3 sequences and most-parsimonious VDJ recombination scenarios with the TCRdist pipeline. In a later analysis, every TCR beta chain was defined by the combination of its CDR3 amino acid sequence and its V-gene family, and reads without a unique V-gene family were dropped. A later analysis removed 500 to 600 highly shared, low-generation-probability nucleotide sequences to deal with suspected cross-contamination and a sequencing artifact. For each public chain, a later analysis derived a clonal expansion index from normalized ranks of inferred template counts within each repertoire. Generation probabilities in a later analysis came from a VDJ recombination model fitted to out-of-frame rearrangements, and those results were checked against IGoR. In a later analysis, hypergeometric tests were used to score TCR-TCR, TCR-HLA and TCR-CMV co-occurrence, with a repertoire-size bias correction applied to TCR pairs. To estimate false discovery rates, a later analysis permuted the HLA or CMV assignments 20 times. In a later analysis, co-occurring TCRs were grouped using DBSCAN, and TCRdist sequence similarity was added for clustering within HLA-allele-positive subsets. For co-occurrence clustering, repertoires with fewer than 30,000 or more than 120,000 public chains were excluded, along with about five repertoires with anomalous nucleotide sharing. Sourced from immuneACCESS, this table was stored by TCRdb with only in-frame sequences that have V and J called. A share of the clones is absent; for the studies checked, an unresolved V gene accounts for under half, and the remainder has no known explanation. The V and J calls and clone size come from that table; D and trimming were worked out from the DNA. This sample's listing comprises about 120,000 clones. The ten biggest clones cover 6.8% of the sample.

The sequence joins TRBV2 to TRBJ1-1; TRBD1 could be the D gene, as 5 bases match. Sequencing was performed on PBMCs. The receptor was derived from a man aged 40-49 years in good health and CMV-seropositive. The nucleotide sequence is given as TGTGCCAGCCTCGGGGGACCAAATGAAGCTTTCTTT. It translates as CASLGGPNEAFF. With all but the CDR3 taken from the reference TRBV2 and TRBJ1-1 genes, the full variable domain is: EPEVTQTPSHQVTQMGQEVILRCVPISNHLYFYWYRQILGQKVEFLVSFYNNEISEKSEIFDDQFSVERPDGSNFTLKIRSTKLEDSAMYFCASLGGPNEAFFGQGTRLTVV.